Below are 30 T cell receptor beta chains sequenced from a single sample in a study of CD8 T cells in Susac syndrome. With random hexamers, reverse transcription was performed on about 0.45 to 1 ug of RNA. TCRdb analysed the immunoSEQ multiplex PCR reads with MiXCR anew, one entry per CDR3 protein. The sample yields approximately 76,000 distinct CDR3 sequences, about 95% seen once. What was sequenced was CD8+ T cells from PBMCs. These TCRs come from a human donor with multiple sclerosis.

This sequence joins TRBV20-1 and TRBJ1-2; 7 nucleotides line up with TRBD1. V lost 5 bases, J lost 3 bases, and 6 bases stayed unmatched. Germline V lookup: CDR1 DFQATT, CDR2 SNEGSKA (reference sequence). CDR3 length equals 13 residues. CDR3 nucleotide sequence: TGCAGTGCTGACTACAGGGGCGACTATGGCTACACCTTC. It yields the protein CSADYRGDYGYTF.

The chain links TRBV4-3 to TRBJ2-1, with 9 bases identical to TRBD2. The V and J ends lost 1 base and 2 bases, in that order; junction bases with no gene match: 3. The germline V gene encodes CDR1 LGHNA and CDR2 YSLEER. This CDR3 has 16 residues. As DNA, the CDR3 is TGCGCCAGCAGCCAAGGAGGCGGGGGGGCCTACAATGAGCAGTTCTTC. It specifies CASSQGGGGAYNEQFF.

This chain connects TRBV30 to TRBJ2-3, with a possible D match to TRBD1 (5 bases). The V gene's germline CDR1 is GTSNPN and CDR2 SVGIG (reference sequence). V lost 5 bases and J lost 6, with 18 bases in between. The length of the CDR3 is 14 residues. CDR3 nucleotide sequence: TGTGCCTGGGTTGCAGGGTCAATGGGGGATACGCAGTATTTT. It yields the protein CAWVAGSMGDTQYF.

The chain employs TRBV6-6 and TRBJ2-3; D is perhaps TRBD2 (6 bases). The length of the CDR3 is 15 residues. CDR1 MNHNY and CDR2 SVGAGI come from the germline V gene (reference sequence). V lost 2 bases and J lost 1, with 10 bases in between. CDR3 sequence reads: CASSYVASGTDTQYF. CDR3 DNA sequence: TGTGCCAGCAGTTACGTCGCTAGCGGCACAGATACGCAGTATTTT.

This clonotype was seen a single time. Here the CDR3 reads CASSELQNTEAFF. The CDR3 DNA follows: TGCGCCAGCAGCGAGCTGCAGAACACTGAAGCTTTCTTT. V usage is TRBV5-1 and J usage is TRBJ1-1; no clear D. Germline V gives CDR1 SGHRS, CDR2 YFSETQ. Trimming removed 4 bases at V and 1 base at J, with 8 bases between. The CDR3 covers 13 residues.

The rearrangement joins TRBV30 to TRBJ1-1; TRBD1 agrees at 8 bases. From germline, CDR1 is GTSNPN and CDR2 SVGIG (reference sequence). The CDR3 consists of 12 residues. J was trimmed by 6 bases and V by 5 bases; bases with no gene match: 5. CDR3 sequence reads: CAWQQGDPEAFF. CDR3 in DNA: TGTGCCTGGCAACAGGGGGACCCTGAAGCTTTCTTT.

V is TRBV11-2 and J is TRBJ2-2; 7 bases agree with TRBD1. CDR3 length: 14 amino acids. V shed 5 bases, J shed 6 bases, and the junction held 6 bases outside the gene matches. Germline-derived CDR1 and CDR2 are SGHAT and FQNNGV. CDR3 protein: CASSPRQGAGELFF. Written as DNA, the CDR3 is TGTGCCAGCAGCCCCCGACAGGGAGCCGGGGAGCTGTTTTTT.

The chain couples TRBV7-8 to TRBJ1-5, with D possibly being TRBD1 (5 bases). Deletions cut 5 bases from V and 0 bases from J, with 14 bases between. This CDR3 contains 16 residues. Germline V gene sequence: CDR1 SGHVS, CDR2 FQNEAQ. The CDR3 DNA follows: TGTGCCAGCAGCGCCGGGACCGCTTATAGCAATCAGCCCCAGCATTTT. It translates to CASSAGTAYSNQPQHF.

V usage is TRBV13 and J usage is TRBJ2-1, with D uncertain. The CDR3 runs to 12 residues. The germline V and J ends were trimmed by 2 bases and 8 bases, with 7 bases remaining between them. Germline loops: CDR1 PRHDT, CDR2 FYEKMQ (reference sequence). CDR3 protein: CASSLRWDEQFF. In nucleotides, the CDR3 is TGTGCCAGCAGCTTACGTTGGGATGAGCAGTTCTTC.

The chain carries TRBV5-1 and TRBJ1-2, with 9 bases fitting TRBD1. The CDR3 is made up of 15 amino acids. Trimming at V came to 0 bases and at J to 8 bases, leaving 8 bases not matched to a gene. CDR1 is SGHRS and CDR2 is YFSETQ in the germline V gene. The DNA of the CDR3 is TGCGCCAGCAGCTTGGCCCTGGACAGGGGAGGAGGCTACACCTTC. The encoded protein is CASSLALDRGGGYTF.

V is TRBV7-8 and J is TRBJ2-1; D uncertain. Deletions cut 5 bases from V and 3 bases from J, with 5 bases between. There are 12 residues in the CDR3. The germline V gene encodes CDR1 SGHVS and CDR2 FQNEAQ. DNA for the CDR3: TGTGCCAGCAGCAACCGCTACAATGAGCAGTTCTTC. Protein: CASSNRYNEQFF.

The rearrangement joins TRBV30 to TRBJ2-1; D possibly corresponds to TRBD2 (7 bases). Germline loops: CDR1 GTSNPN, CDR2 SVGIG (reference sequence). This CDR3 contains 14 residues. Trimming took off 1 base at V and 4 bases at J, with 11 bases between the two ends. DNA for the CDR3: TGTGCCTGGAGTGGGGGGGGCGGGTACAATGAGCAGTTCTTC. Amino acids: CAWSGGGGYNEQFF.

This sequence joins TRBV13 and TRBJ1-2; D is undetermined. The V end was cut by 3 bases, the J end by 7 bases, with 9 bases between. This CDR3 is built from 12 residues. CDR1 is PRHDT and CDR2 is FYEKMQ in the germline V gene (reference sequence). CDR3 sequence: CASSFVRGGYTF. Written as DNA, the CDR3 is TGTGCCAGCAGCTTTGTTCGGGGTGGCTACACCTTC.

V gene TRBV29-1 combines with J gene TRBJ2-5, with D possibly TRBD1 on 6 matching bases. Trimming removed 4 bases at V and 0 bases at J, with 12 bases between. The V gene's germline CDR1 is SQVTM and CDR2 ANQGSEA. CDR3 length equals 14 residues. Here the CDR3 reads CSVVGAAYQETQYF. The CDR3 DNA reads TGCAGCGTTGTGGGGGCCGCGTACCAAGAGACCCAGTACTTC.

This clonotype was recorded once. This rearrangement joins TRBV7-9 to TRBJ2-7; no clear D gene. The CDR3 is made up of 12 amino acids. V was pared by 3 bases and J by 6 bases, with 9 bases between. CDR1 SEHNR and CDR2 FQNEAQ come from the germline V gene (reference sequence). The CDR3 region is CASSLGVTEQYF. For the CDR3, the DNA is TGTGCCAGCAGCTTGGGCGTGACCGAGCAGTACTTC.

CDR3: CASSQDIGIVTEAFF. The DNA of the CDR3 is TGTGCCAGCAGCCAAGATATAGGGATTGTCACTGAAGCTTTCTTT. This chain uses TRBV14 with TRBJ1-1; D is unclear. This CDR3 contains 15 residues. The germline CDR1 and CDR2 sequences are SGHDN and FVKESK. The V and J ends lost 0 bases and 4 bases respectively, with 12 bases between them.

The V and J genes are TRBV5-1 and TRBJ1-1; TRBD1 aligns across 9 bases. The germline V gene has CDR1 SGHRS and CDR2 YFSETQ. After removal of 1 base from V and 8 bases from J, the junction contained 6 bases not matched to a gene. The CDR3 spans 14 residues. CDR3 amino acids: CASSLWGDRDEAFF. The DNA of the CDR3 is TGCGCCAGCAGCTTGTGGGGGGACAGGGACGAAGCTTTCTTT. Based on the CDR3 plus reference TRBV5-1 and TRBJ1-1, the full variable domain is KAGVTQTPRYLIKTRGQQVTLSCSPISGHRSVSWYQQTPGQGLQFLFEYFSETQRNKGNFPGRFSGRQFSNSRSEMNVSTLELGDSALYLCASSLWGDRDEAFFGQGTRLTVV.

The rearrangement joins TRBV19 to TRBJ1-1, with no clear D. From germline, CDR1 is LNHDA and CDR2 SQIVND (reference sequence). This CDR3 has 15 amino acids. The V gene lost 7 bases and the J gene lost 0 bases, with 15 bases spanning the gap. The CDR3 DNA follows: TGTGCCAGTATCGACACAAGAGGTCTGAACACTGAAGCTTTCTTT. Its translation: CASIDTRGLNTEAFF.

This sequence joins TRBV2 and TRBJ1-6, with D possibly being TRBD1 (6 bases). CDR3 length: 17 amino acids. Germline loops: CDR1 SNHLY, CDR2 FYNNEI. V dropped 6 bases and J dropped 7 bases, with 22 bases sitting between them. CDR3 DNA: TGTGCCAGCAGGGATACAGTGGGGGCAGGTTTGAATTCACCCCTCCACTTT. As protein: CASRDTVGAGLNSPLHF.

This clonotype has just one count. This chain connects TRBV7-9 to TRBJ2-2; TRBD1 might be the D (6 bases). Germline V gene data show CDR1 as SEHNR and CDR2 as FQNEAQ (reference sequence). V lost 8 bases and J 3 bases, leaving 13 bases between the germline ends. The CDR3 length is 14 residues. The CDR3 sequence is CASGIQGYTGELFF. CDR3 sequence (DNA): TGTGCCAGCGGCATACAGGGCTACACCGGGGAGCTGTTTTTT.

This sequence joins TRBV29-1 and TRBJ2-1, with D perhaps matching TRBD1 (6 bases). CDR3 length equals 10 residues. Germline V gives CDR1 SQVTM, CDR2 ANQGSEA. The V and J ends lost 6 bases and 9 bases respectively, with 9 bases between them. In DNA, the CDR3 is TGCAGCGTCAGGGGCGGTGAGCAGTTCTTC. This codes for CSVRGGEQFF.

Points on this clonotype: The junction does not match germline at one end; this may be a read error. The CDR3 sequence is CASSLASTGELFF. The CDR3 DNA reads TGTGCCAGCAGTCTAGCCTCCACCGGGGAGCTGTTTTTT. The rearrangement links TRBV12-3 or TRBV12-4 to TRBJ2-2; maybe TRBD2 (5 bases). This CDR3 region has 13 residues.

V gene TRBV12-5 combines with J gene TRBJ1-2; D gene ambiguous. CDR1 and CDR2 from the germline V gene are LGHNT and FRNRAP. The CDR3 is 14 amino acids. V lost 0 bases and J lost 4, with 9 bases in between. The CDR3 protein is CASGLVGVGYGYTF. The CDR3 bases are TGTGCTAGTGGTTTGGTTGGAGTTGGCTATGGCTACACCTTC. The full variable domain, rest sourced from reference TRBV12-5 and TRBJ1-2, is DARVTQTPRHKVTEMGQEVTMRCQPILGHNTVFWYRQTMMQGLELLAYFRNRAPLDDSGMPKDRFSAEMPDATLATLKIQPSEPRDSAVYFCASGLVGVGYGYTFGSGTRLTVV.

J is TRBJ2-3 and V is TRBV20-1, with 11 bases aligning to TRBD2. The V segment lost 7 bases and the J segment 6 bases; nucleotides outside the gene matches: 6. Germline lookup yields CDR1 DFQATT and CDR2 SNEGSKA (reference sequence). The CDR3 is made up of 13 amino acids. Here the CDR3 reads CSVEGLAVDTQYF. The CDR3 nucleotides are TGCAGTGTAGAGGGACTAGCGGTCGATACGCAGTATTTT.

The rearrangement links TRBV5-1 to TRBJ2-2, with a possible D match to TRBD2 (6 bases). Germline V gene data show CDR1 as SGHRS and CDR2 as YFSETQ. Trimming pared 0 bases from V and 0 bases from J, leaving 15 bases between. The CDR3 is made up of 18 amino acids. CDR3 in amino acids: CASSLGGPLASNTGELFF. The CDR3 DNA is TGCGCCAGCAGCTTGGGGGGACCGCTAGCGTCGAACACCGGGGAGCTGTTTTTT.

This rearrangement joins TRBV15 to TRBJ2-7, with 7 bases fitting TRBD1. Germline CDR1 LNHNV, CDR2 YYDKDF (reference sequence). V shed 1 base and J 7 bases; nucleotides not matched to a gene: 10. The CDR3 totals 15 residues. In DNA form, the CDR3 reads TGTGCCACCAGCAGAGGGTGGACAGGTTCGGGGGAGCAGTACTTC. It is translated as CATSRGWTGSGEQYF.

The sample holds one count of this clonotype. The rearrangement links TRBV29-1 to TRBJ2-1; D is uncertain. The V gene lost 0 bases and the J gene lost 7 bases, with 10 bases spanning the gap. The CDR3 consists of 13 residues. Germline lookup yields CDR1 SQVTM and CDR2 ANQGSEA. The CDR3 sequence is CSVEDRVLNEQFF. CDR3 DNA sequence: TGCAGCGTTGAAGATCGTGTACTGAATGAGCAGTTCTTC.

The chain couples TRBV28 to TRBJ1-5, with TRBD1 as a possible D gene (6 bases). Germline lookup yields CDR1 MDHEN and CDR2 SYDVKM. V shed 10 bases and J shed 0 bases, with 28 bases lying between them. This CDR3 is built from 19 residues. CDR3 protein: CATLPLRQAVKYSNQPQHF. In DNA form, the CDR3 reads TGTGCCACCCTTCCCCTTCGACAGGCCGTTAAATATAGCAATCAGCCCCAGCATTTT.

The J gene is TRBJ2-1, the V gene TRBV3-1; no reliable D call. Germline values: CDR1 LGHDT, CDR2 YNNKEL (reference sequence). The CDR3 spans 15 residues. The V end was cut by 0 bases, the J end by 3 bases, with 9 bases between. The CDR3 bases are TGTGCCAGCAGCCAAGACCTCGGGTACTACAATGAGCAGTTCTTC. It yields the protein CASSQDLGYYNEQFF.

This clonotype showed up just once. CDR3 in DNA: TGTGCCAGCAGTCCGACAGCTCCTCCTCGAAAACTGTTTTTT. Amino acids: CASSPTAPPRKLFF. The chain links TRBV27 to TRBJ1-4; tentatively, D is TRBD1 (5 bases). CDR1 is MNHEY, CDR2 SMNVEV, per germline (reference sequence). This CDR3 comprises 14 residues. V shed 5 bases and J shed 10 bases, with 17 bases lying between them.